This T cell receptor (beta chain) is drawn from a study of graft-versus-host responses after intestinal transplantation. Some clones are missing from TCRdb's copy, which holds only in-frame ones; the method was immunoSEQ multiplex PCR. The table shows under 40,000 clones, with around 94% occurring only once. V lost 2 bases, J lost 6 bases, and 13 bases lay in between. The CDR3 loop spans 14 amino acids. Germline V gene sequence: CDR1 KGHSH, CDR2 LQKENI. The sequencing used PBMCs, collected 16 days after intestinal transplant. This sequence originates from a human patient who received an intestinal transplant, so some T cells may come from the graft donor. This chain links TRBV18 with TRBJ1-2, with no clear D. The CDR3 sequence: CASSPIEGLDGYTF. CDR3 DNA: TGTGCCAGCTCACCAATCGAGGGTTTGGATGGCTACACCTTC.